This paragraph reports one TCR beta chain. Its antigen is currently unknown. With 6 bases clipped from V and 4 bases from J, the junction kept 15 bases outside the gene matches. The CDR3 covers 18 residues. Germline V lookup: CDR1 LNHDA, CDR2 SQIVND (reference sequence). Generated by immunoSEQ multiplex PCR, the TCRdb table keeps only in-frame clones and is missing some. This table has roughly 200,000 clones, 88% appearing once. The data originate from a study of T cell responses to AZD1222 COVID-19 vaccine. Study background: The analysis combined second doses at about 4 or about 12 weeks.

Whole-study results and caveats: None of the repertoires were sampled until the peak T cell response had passed.

The sequence was obtained from an adult in good health. The V and J genes are TRBV19 and TRBJ1-2, with 12 bases lining up with TRBD1. The sample here was peripheral blood, taken on day 0 of AZD1222 vaccination. The CDR3 spells CASSRTPGQGAASYGYTF. The CDR3 DNA sequence: TGTGCCAGTAGCCGTACTCCGGGACAGGGGGCGGCTAGCTATGGCTACACCTTC.